A single T cell receptor (beta chain) is shown here with its context. The sample contains more than one DNA sequence encoding this CDR3. Germline CDR1 SGHTA, CDR2 FQGTGA. Trimming removed 2 bases from V and 2 bases from J, with 10 bases in between. CDR3 length: 14 amino acids. Per the original data handling: Researchers report that nucleated cell counts were estimated from reference gene primer amplification. Only in-frame clones appear in the TCRdb table, and some are missing; sequencing was by immunoSEQ multiplex PCR. That table supplies the V and J calls and clone size; D and trimming were determined from the DNA. The table records under 450,000 clones, 70% to 90% of them present only once. This sample is part of a study of blood T cell repertoires in COVID-19. Overall study context: Acute and convalescent COVID-19 specimens originated in the United States, Italy and Spain. PBMCs, B-cell-depleted T cells, or T cells provided the cDNA or gDNA that made up the material.

Seattle patient enrollment occurred during active infection, with longitudinal follow-up thereafter. This sequence joins TRBV7-3 and TRBJ2-7; no definite D call. The sample consisted of peripheral blood. This clonotype originated in a woman aged 55-70 years with COVID-19, enrolled during active disease. CDR3 sequence: CASSLEAGAYEQYF. DNA of the CDR3: TGTGCCAGCAGCTTAGAAGCAGGTGCCTACGAGCAGTACTTC.